This T cell receptor beta chain was profiled in a study of identical twins. The study, taken as a whole, reports: It was cross-sectional statistical analysis, not following the same donors, that the conclusions relied on.

V was clipped by 1 base and J by 5 bases, with 12 bases between them. Germline CDR1 SGHDT, CDR2 YYEEEE. The CDR3 extends over 14 amino acids. TCRdb independently ran MiXCR on the 5' RACE reads; one entry per CDR3 protein. The table records about 240,000 distinct CDR3 sequences, about 10% of them present only once. In its sample, this clonotype was seen many times. Its antigen remains unidentified. What was sequenced was memory T cells sorted from blood. This sequence originates from a man in his forties or fifties in good health. The V call is TRBV5-6, the J call TRBJ1-2; no definite D call. CDR3 residues: CASSLRTLGYGYTF. In DNA, the CDR3 is TGTGCCAGCAGCTTGCGGACCCTGGGGTATGGCTACACCTTC. The entire variable domain, with the rest obtained from reference TRBV5-6 and TRBJ1-2, is as follows: DAGVTQSPTHLIKTRGQQVTLRCSPKSGHDTVSWYQQALGQGPQFIFQYYEEEERQRGNFPDRFSGHQFPNYSSELNVNALLLGDSALYLCASSLRTLGYGYTFGSGTRLTVV.